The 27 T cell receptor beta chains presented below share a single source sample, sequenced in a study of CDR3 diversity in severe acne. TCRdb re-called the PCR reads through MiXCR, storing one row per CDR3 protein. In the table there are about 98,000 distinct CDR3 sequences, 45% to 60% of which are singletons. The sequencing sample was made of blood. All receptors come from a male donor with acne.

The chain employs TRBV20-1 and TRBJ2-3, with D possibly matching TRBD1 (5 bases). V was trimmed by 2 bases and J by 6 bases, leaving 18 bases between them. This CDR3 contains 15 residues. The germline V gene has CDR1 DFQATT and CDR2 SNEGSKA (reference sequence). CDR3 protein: CSARPLHVYRDTQYF. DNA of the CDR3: TGCAGTGCTAGACCCTTACACGTCTACAGGGATACGCAGTATTTT.

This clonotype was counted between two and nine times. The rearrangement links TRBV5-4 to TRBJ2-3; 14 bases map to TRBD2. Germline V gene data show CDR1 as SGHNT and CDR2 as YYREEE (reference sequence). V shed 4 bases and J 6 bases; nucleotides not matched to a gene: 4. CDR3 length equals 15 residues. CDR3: CASSRLAGGPDTQYF. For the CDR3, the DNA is TGTGCCAGCAGCCGACTAGCGGGAGGGCCGGATACGCAGTATTTT.

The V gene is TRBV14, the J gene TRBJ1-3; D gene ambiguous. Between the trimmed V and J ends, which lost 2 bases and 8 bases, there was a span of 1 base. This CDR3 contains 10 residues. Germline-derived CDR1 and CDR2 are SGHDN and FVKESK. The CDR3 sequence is CASSQHTIYF. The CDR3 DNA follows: TGTGCCAGCAGCCAACACACCATATATTTT. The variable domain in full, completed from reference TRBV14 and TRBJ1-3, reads EAGVTQFPSHSVIEKGQTVTLRCDPISGHDNLYWYRRVMGKEIKFLLHFVKESKQDESGMPNNRFLAERTGGTYSTLKVQPAELEDSGVYFCASSQHTIYFGEGSWLTVV.

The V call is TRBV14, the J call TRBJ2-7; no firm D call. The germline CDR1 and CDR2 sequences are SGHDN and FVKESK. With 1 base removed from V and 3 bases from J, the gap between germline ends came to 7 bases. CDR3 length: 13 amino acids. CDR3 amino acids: CASSQVRYYEQYF. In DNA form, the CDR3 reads TGTGCCAGCAGCCAAGTGCGGTACTACGAGCAGTACTTC.

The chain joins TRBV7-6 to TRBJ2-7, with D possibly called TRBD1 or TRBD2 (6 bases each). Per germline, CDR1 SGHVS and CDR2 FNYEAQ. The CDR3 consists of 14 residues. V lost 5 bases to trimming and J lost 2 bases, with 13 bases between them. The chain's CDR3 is CASSGGTQTYEQYF. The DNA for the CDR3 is TGTGCCAGCAGCGGGGGGACACAAACCTACGAGCAGTACTTC.

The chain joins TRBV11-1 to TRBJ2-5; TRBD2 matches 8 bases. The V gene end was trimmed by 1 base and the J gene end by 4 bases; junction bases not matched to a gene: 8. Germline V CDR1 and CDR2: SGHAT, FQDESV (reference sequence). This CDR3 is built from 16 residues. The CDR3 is CASSLGGAGGGETQYF. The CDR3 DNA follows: TGTGCCAGCAGCTTAGGAGGGGCGGGAGGTGGAGAGACCCAGTACTTC.

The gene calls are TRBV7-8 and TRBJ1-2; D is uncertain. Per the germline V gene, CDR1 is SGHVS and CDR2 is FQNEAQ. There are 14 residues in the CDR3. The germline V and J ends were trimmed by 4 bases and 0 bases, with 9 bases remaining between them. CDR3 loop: CASSSGRANYGYTF. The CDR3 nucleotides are TGTGCCAGCAGCTCAGGACGGGCTAACTATGGCTACACCTTC.

The CDR3 DNA reads TGCAGTGCTAGAGATGTAACTAGCGGGAGAGGTGAGCAGTTCTTC. This encodes CSARDVTSGRGEQFF. The rearrangement links TRBV20-1 to TRBJ2-1; 11 nucleotides match TRBD2. Germline V gene sequence: CDR1 DFQATT, CDR2 SNEGSKA (reference sequence). This CDR3 contains 15 residues. The junction had 7 bases not matched to a gene; V was cut back by 0 bases and J by 9 bases.

CDR3 protein: CSAPDLQGTGKGGRYTEAFF. The CDR3 DNA follows: TGCAGTGCACCAGACCTCCAAGGGACAGGGAAAGGAGGTCGTTACACTGAAGCTTTCTTT. This chain links TRBV20-1 with TRBJ1-1, with TRBD1 matching over 9 bases. V was clipped by 6 bases and J by 3 bases; unmatched bases: 26. CDR1 and CDR2 from the germline V gene are DFQATT and SNEGSKA (reference sequence). This CDR3 is 20 amino acids long.

The CDR3 nucleotides are TGTGCCAGCAGCGAGTTTCCGGGTAACTATGGCTACACCTTC. Protein sequence: CASSEFPGNYGYTF. The gene calls are TRBV14 and TRBJ1-2; D call uncertain. The CDR3 is 14 amino acids. The germline V gene has CDR1 SGHDN and CDR2 FVKESK. V was clipped by 5 bases and J by 1 base, with 11 bases between them.

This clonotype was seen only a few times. CDR3 DNA: TGTGCCAGCAGGCTGGACGGCCGGTTGAACACTGAAGCTTTCTTT. It translates to CASRLDGRLNTEAFF. The chain recombines TRBV28 with TRBJ1-1, with D unclear. CDR3 length: 15 amino acids. CDR1 and CDR2 (germline): MDHEN, SYDVKM. V was cut by 6 bases and J by 0 bases, with 14 bases left in between.

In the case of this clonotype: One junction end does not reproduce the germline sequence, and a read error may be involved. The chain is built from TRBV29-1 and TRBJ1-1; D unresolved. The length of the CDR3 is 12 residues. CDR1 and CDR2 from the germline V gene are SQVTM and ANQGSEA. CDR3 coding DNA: TGCAGCGCCTTACATGAGAACACTGAGGCTTTCTTT. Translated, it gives CSALHENTEAFF.

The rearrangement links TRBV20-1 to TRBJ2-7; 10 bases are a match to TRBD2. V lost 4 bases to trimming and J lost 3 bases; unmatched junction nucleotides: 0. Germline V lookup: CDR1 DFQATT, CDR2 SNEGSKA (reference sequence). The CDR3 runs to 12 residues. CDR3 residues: CSAKREGYEQYF. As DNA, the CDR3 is TGCAGTGCTAAGCGGGAGGGCTACGAGCAGTACTTC.

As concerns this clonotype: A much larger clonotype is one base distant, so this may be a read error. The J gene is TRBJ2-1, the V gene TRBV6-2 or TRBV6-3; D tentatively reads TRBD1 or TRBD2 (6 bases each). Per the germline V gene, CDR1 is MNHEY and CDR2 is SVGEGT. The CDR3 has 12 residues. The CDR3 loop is CTSSYGGGEQFF. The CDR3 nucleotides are TGTACCAGCAGTTACGGAGGGGGTGAGCAGTTCTTC.

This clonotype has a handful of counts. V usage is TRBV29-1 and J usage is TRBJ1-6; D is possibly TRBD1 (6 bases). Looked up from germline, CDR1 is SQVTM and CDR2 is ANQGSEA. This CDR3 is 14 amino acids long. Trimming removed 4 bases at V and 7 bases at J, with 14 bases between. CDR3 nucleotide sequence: TGCAGCGTTGCCGAAGGACAGAGGAATTCACCCCTCCACTTT. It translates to CSVAEGQRNSPLHF.

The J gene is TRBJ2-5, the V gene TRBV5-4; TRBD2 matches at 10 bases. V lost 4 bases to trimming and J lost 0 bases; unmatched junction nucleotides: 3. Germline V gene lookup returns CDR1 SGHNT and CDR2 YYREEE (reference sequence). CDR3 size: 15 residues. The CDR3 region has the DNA TGTGCCAGCAGCAGAGGGACTAGCGACCAAGAGACCCAGTACTTC. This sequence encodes CASSRGTSDQETQYF.

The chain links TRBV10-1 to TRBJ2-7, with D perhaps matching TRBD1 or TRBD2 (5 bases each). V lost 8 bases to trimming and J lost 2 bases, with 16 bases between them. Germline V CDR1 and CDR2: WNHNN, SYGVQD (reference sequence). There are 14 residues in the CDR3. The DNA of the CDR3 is TGCGCCAGCGGAACCCCGGGACGGACCTACGAGCAGTACTTC. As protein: CASGTPGRTYEQYF.

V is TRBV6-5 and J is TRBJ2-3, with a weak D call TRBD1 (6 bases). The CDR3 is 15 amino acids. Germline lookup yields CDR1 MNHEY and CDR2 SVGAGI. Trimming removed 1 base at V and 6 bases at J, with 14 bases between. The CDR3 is CASSYLGAGQDTQYF. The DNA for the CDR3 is TGTGCCAGCAGTTACTTAGGGGCAGGACAGGATACGCAGTATTTT.

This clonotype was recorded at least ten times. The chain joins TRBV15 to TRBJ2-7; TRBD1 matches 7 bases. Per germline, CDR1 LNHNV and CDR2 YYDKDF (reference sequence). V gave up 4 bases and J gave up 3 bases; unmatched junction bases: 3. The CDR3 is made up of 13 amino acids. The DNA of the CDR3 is TGTGCCACCAGCAAGGACAGGAACTACGAGCAGTACTTC. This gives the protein CATSKDRNYEQYF. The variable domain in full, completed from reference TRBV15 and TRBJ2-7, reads DAMVIQNPRYQVTQFGKPVTLSCSQTLNHNVMYWYQQKSSQAPKLLFHYYDKDFNNEADTPDNFQSRRPNTSFCFLDIRSPGLGDTAMYLCATSKDRNYEQYFGPGTRLTVT.

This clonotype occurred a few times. CDR3 region: CADGYGSEQFF. CDR3 sequence (DNA): TGTGCTGACGGCTATGGCAGTGAGCAGTTCTTC. J is TRBJ2-1 and V is TRBV9; D unclear. The germline gives CDR1 SGDLS, CDR2 YYNGEE. The CDR3 totals 11 residues.

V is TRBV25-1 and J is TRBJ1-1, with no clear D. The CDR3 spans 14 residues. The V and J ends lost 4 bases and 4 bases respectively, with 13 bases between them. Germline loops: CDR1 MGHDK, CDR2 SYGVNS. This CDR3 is CASSGVLVGTEAFF. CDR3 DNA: TGTGCCAGCAGTGGAGTTCTGGTCGGCACTGAAGCTTTCTTT.

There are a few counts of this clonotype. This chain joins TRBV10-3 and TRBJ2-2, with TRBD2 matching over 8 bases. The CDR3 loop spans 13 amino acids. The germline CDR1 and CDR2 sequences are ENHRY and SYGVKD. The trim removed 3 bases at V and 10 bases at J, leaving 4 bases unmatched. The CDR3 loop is CAISEAGEEELFF. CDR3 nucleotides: TGTGCCATCAGTGAAGCGGGAGAGGAGGAGCTGTTTTTT.

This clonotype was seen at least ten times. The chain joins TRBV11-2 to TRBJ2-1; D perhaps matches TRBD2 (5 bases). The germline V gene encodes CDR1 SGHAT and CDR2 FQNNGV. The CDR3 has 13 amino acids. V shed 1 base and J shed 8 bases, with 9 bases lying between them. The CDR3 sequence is CASSLVASHEQFF. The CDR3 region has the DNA TGTGCCAGCAGCTTAGTGGCTAGCCATGAGCAGTTCTTC.

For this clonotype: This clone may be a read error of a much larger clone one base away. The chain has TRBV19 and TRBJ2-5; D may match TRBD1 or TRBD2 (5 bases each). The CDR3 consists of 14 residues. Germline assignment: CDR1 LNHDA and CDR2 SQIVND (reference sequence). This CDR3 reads CAGSSGTGQETQYF. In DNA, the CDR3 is TGTGCCGGTAGCAGCGGAACAGGCCAAGAGACCCAGTACTTC.

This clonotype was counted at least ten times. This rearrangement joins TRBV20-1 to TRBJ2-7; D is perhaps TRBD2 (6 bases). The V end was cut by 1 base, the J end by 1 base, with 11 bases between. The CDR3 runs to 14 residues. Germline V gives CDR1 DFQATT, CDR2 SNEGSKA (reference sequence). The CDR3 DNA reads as TGCAGTGCTAGAGGGGGGGAAAAATCCTACGAGCAGTACTTC. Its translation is CSARGGEKSYEQYF.

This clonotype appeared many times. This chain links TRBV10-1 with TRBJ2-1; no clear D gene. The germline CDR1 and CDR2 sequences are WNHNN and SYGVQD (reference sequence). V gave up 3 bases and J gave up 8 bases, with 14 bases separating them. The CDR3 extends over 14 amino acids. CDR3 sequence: CASSEGRGKDEQFF. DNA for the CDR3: TGCGCCAGCAGTGAAGGCCGTGGGAAAGATGAGCAGTTCTTC.

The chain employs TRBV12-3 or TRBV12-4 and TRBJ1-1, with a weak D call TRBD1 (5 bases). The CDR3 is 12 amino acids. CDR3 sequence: CASGLGLVEAFF. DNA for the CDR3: TGTGCTAGTGGTTTGGGGCTGGTGGAAGCTTTCTTT.